Below are 19 T cell receptor beta chains sequenced from a single sample in a study of cytomegalovirus exposure and HLA in healthy donors (dated by TCRdb to 2016 to 2017). The library was produced with the immunoSEQ multiplex PCR assay. For the multiplex PCR, a mixture combining 60 forward primers for TCR Vbeta segments and 13 reverse primers for TCR Jbeta segments was used. In its TCRdb copy, this immuneACCESS table keeps in-frame sequences only and misses some clones. Where compared with another copy, unresolved V genes explain less than half of these, and the others have no known cause. This sample lists about 67,000 clones; around 89% were detected once. The ten largest clones capture about 12% of the sample. The source material was PBMCs. Receptor source: a young woman in good health and CMV-seropositive.

The CDR3 DNA follows: TGTGCCAGCAGAGACACAGGGGCTTACGAGCAGTACTTC. Translated: CASRDTGAYEQYF. This chain links TRBV25-1 with TRBJ2-7; TRBD1 matches 7 bases. Germline CDR1 and CDR2: MGHDK and SYGVNS. V trimming: 6 bases; J trimming: 4 bases; junction bases outside the gene matches: 6. The CDR3 is made up of 13 amino acids.

The chain has TRBV2 and TRBJ2-1; unclear D gene. The CDR3 totals 12 residues. Trimming shortened V by 4 bases and J by 7 bases, and 8 bases separated the two germline ends. Germline V gives CDR1 SNHLY, CDR2 FYNNEI. The CDR3 coding sequence is TGTGCCAGCAGTGTCTCGACTAATGAGCAGTTCTTC. It codes for CASSVSTNEQFF.

The rearrangement links TRBV2 to TRBJ1-2, with 7 bases lining up with TRBD1. The trim removed 3 bases at V and 4 bases at J, leaving 2 bases unmatched. This CDR3 has 13 residues. Germline V gene sequence: CDR1 SNHLY, CDR2 FYNNEI. The CDR3 nucleotides read TGTGCCAGCAGTGAGGGACAGATCTATGGCTACACCTTC. Translating gives CASSEGQIYGYTF.

This chain connects TRBV21-1 to TRBJ2-5; the DNA was not used to check the table's D call, TRBD2. The assigned J gene may be wrong: the sequence end matches TRBJ2-7 better. TRBV21-1 has pseudogene status. This CDR3 contains 17 residues. The CDR3 here is CASSGRITGGPRNEQYF. CDR3 DNA sequence: TGTGCCAGCAGCGGACGAATCACGGGAGGGCCGCGGAACGAGCAGTACTTC.

This chain uses TRBV6-5 with TRBJ2-3; possible D gene TRBD1, 6 bases. Trimming pared 5 bases from V and 1 base from J, leaving 10 bases between. The CDR3 is 14 amino acids. Germline CDR1 MNHEY, CDR2 SVGAGI. The CDR3 region has the DNA TGTGCCAGCAGTAACCGACAGGGCACAGATACGCAGTATTTT. This translates into CASSNRQGTDTQYF.

V is TRBV27 and J is TRBJ2-7; no clear D. Trimming removed 5 bases from V and 4 bases from J, with 9 bases in between. Germline CDR1 MNHEY, CDR2 SMNVEV (reference sequence). The CDR3 extends over 12 amino acids. The CDR3 region is CASSNSPYEQYF. The CDR3 DNA sequence: TGTGCCAGCAGTAACTCGCCTTACGAGCAGTACTTC.

CDR3 DNA sequence: TGTGCCAGCTCACCACCCCCTCTCGGCGGGAGGATGGCAGATACGCAGTATTTT. It is translated as CASSPPPLGGRMADTQYF. V is TRBV18 and J is TRBJ2-3; 8 bases align to TRBD2. This CDR3 is built from 18 residues. Trimming cost V 0 bases and J 4 bases; bases outside gene matches: 12. The germline gives CDR1 KGHSH, CDR2 LQKENI.

The CDR3 coding sequence is TGTGCCAGCAGCTTAAACGGAGCGGAACTAGCCAAAAACATTCAGTACTTC. Translating it yields CASSLNGAELAKNIQYF. The chain couples TRBV7-9 to TRBJ2-4; maybe TRBD2 (5 bases). Trimming took off 2 bases at V and 0 bases at J, with 14 bases between the two ends. This CDR3 comprises 17 residues. Germline CDR1 and CDR2: SEHNR and FQNEAQ (reference sequence).

This chain uses TRBV30 with TRBJ1-2; D gene ambiguous. V was pared by 1 base and J by 7 bases, with 13 bases between. CDR1 GTSNPN and CDR2 SVGIG come from the germline V gene (reference sequence). CDR3 length: 13 amino acids. The CDR3 sequence is CAWSGTTYFGYTF. The CDR3 bases are TGTGCCTGGAGTGGAACTACTTACTTTGGCTACACCTTC.

The J gene is TRBJ1-3, the V gene TRBV28, with a possible D match to TRBD1 (6 bases). The CDR3 consists of 18 residues. Germline V lookup: CDR1 MDHEN, CDR2 SYDVKM. V lost 2 bases, J lost 0 bases, and 17 bases lay in between. The CDR3, as DNA: TGTGCCAGCAGTTTACGGGGGGGGCGACACTCCTCTGGAAACACCATATATTTT. Residues: CASSLRGGRHSSGNTIYF.

This rearrangement joins TRBV5-1 to TRBJ2-7, with TRBD2 matching over 11 bases. The germline CDR1 and CDR2 sequences are SGHRS and YFSETQ. This CDR3 is built from 16 residues. Losses at the gene ends were 2 bases for V and 3 bases for J; bases not matched to a gene: 7. CDR3 sequence (DNA): TGCGCCAGCAGCTTCGGGACTAGCGGCGAGATCTACGAGCAGTACTTC. It codes for CASSFGTSGEIYEQYF.

DNA of the CDR3: TGCAGCGTTGATATGGCGGCGAAAGAGACCCAGTACTTC. Amino acids: CSVDMAAKETQYF. This chain uses TRBV29-1 with TRBJ2-5; D is undetermined. The germline V gene encodes CDR1 SQVTM and CDR2 ANQGSEA. This CDR3 comprises 13 residues. Trimming stripped 3 bases from V and 3 bases from J, with 11 bases between.

The gene calls are TRBV5-1 and TRBJ1-4, with D possibly TRBD1 on 6 matching bases. From germline, CDR1 is SGHRS and CDR2 YFSETQ. This CDR3 is built from 17 residues. Trimming stripped 0 bases from V and 2 bases from J, with 14 bases between. CDR3 in amino acids: CASSLGVERGTNEKLFF. The CDR3 nucleotides are TGCGCCAGCAGCTTGGGGGTGGAAAGGGGGACTAATGAAAAACTGTTTTTT.

J is TRBJ2-3 and V is TRBV18, with D perhaps matching TRBD1 (6 bases). The CDR3 is made up of 14 amino acids. CDR1 is KGHSH and CDR2 is LQKENI in the germline V gene. Trimming removed 3 bases from V and 4 bases from J, with 11 bases in between. The CDR3 is CASSPTDSADTQYF. The CDR3 region has the DNA TGTGCCAGCTCACCGACGGACAGCGCAGATACGCAGTATTTT.

This clone was observed a handful of times. The chain is built from TRBV30 and TRBJ2-1; 9 nucleotides agree with TRBD1. Unmatched junction bases numbered 13, after V lost 4 bases and J lost 9 bases. Germline CDR1 is GTSNPN and CDR2 is SVGIG (reference sequence). The CDR3 sequence is 15 residues long. The CDR3 region is CAWTDRGRAGIEQFF. The CDR3 DNA is TGTGCCTGGACGGACAGGGGTCGGGCGGGAATTGAGCAGTTCTTC.

This sequence joins TRBV5-1 and TRBJ2-3; D possibly corresponds to TRBD2 (7 bases). Per the germline V gene, CDR1 is SGHRS and CDR2 is YFSETQ. Trimming left V 0 bases short and J 2 bases short, with 16 bases between. The CDR3 totals 17 residues. The CDR3 DNA reads TGCGCCAGCAGCTTGGCCAGGCAGCGGGACATCACAGATACGCAGTATTTT. This encodes CASSLARQRDITDTQYF.

The chain joins TRBV18 to TRBJ1-2; weak D call: TRBD1 (6 bases). CDR3 size: 16 residues. Germline CDR1 KGHSH, CDR2 LQKENI. The germline V and J ends were trimmed by 0 bases and 5 bases, with 16 bases remaining between them. The CDR3 DNA reads TGTGCCAGCTCACCACCATCAGGGGACCCTAGGTATGGCTACACCTTC. As protein: CASSPPSGDPRYGYTF.

The rearrangement links TRBV28 to TRBJ2-2; D gene ambiguous. CDR3 size: 12 residues. V lost 2 bases to trimming and J lost 5 bases, with 3 bases between them. Germline V gives CDR1 MDHEN, CDR2 SYDVKM. The CDR3, as DNA: TGTGCCAGCAGTTTACAAACCGGGGAGCTGTTTTTT. Its translation: CASSLQTGELFF.

The chain carries TRBV27 and TRBJ2-1; TRBD2 matches at 8 bases. This CDR3 has 14 amino acids. From germline, CDR1 is MNHEY and CDR2 SMNVEV (reference sequence). V was pared by 5 bases and J by 6 bases, with 6 bases of the junction left unmatched. CDR3 sequence reads: CASSPQREINEQFF. CDR3 coding DNA: TGTGCCAGCAGTCCGCAGCGGGAGATCAATGAGCAGTTCTTC.